These 14 T cell receptor beta chains came from one sample sequenced in a study of low-dose radiotherapy and immunotherapy resistance in tumors. Priming of first-strand cDNA relied on TRAV- and TRBV-specific primers (covering alpha and beta chains). Amplification of TCRs used a constant-region primer and V-primer adapter for around 18 PCR cycles. TCRdb fed the reads into MiXCR, producing one record per CDR3 protein. Here the sample spans around 9,300 distinct CDR3 sequences, approximately 69% being singletons. These receptors were taken from a human donor with advanced metastatic prostate, ovarian, gallbladder or colorectal cancer (not recorded which). This table probably holds off-target reads from a library built for another chain.

The chain links TRBV5-1 to TRBJ1-4; D unresolved. This CDR3 contains 14 residues. In germline, CDR1 is SGHRS, CDR2 YFSETQ. Trimming left V 2 bases short and J 5 bases short, with 10 bases between. CDR3 sequence (DNA): TGCGCCAGCAGCTTAGGCGGCCCAAATGAAAAACTGTTTTTT. Amino acid sequence: CASSLGGPNEKLFF.

The chain couples TRBV2 to TRBJ1-1; D gene unclear. Germline CDR1 SNHLY, CDR2 FYNNEI. CDR3 length equals 14 residues. V gave up 1 base and J gave up 0 bases, with 6 bases separating them. In nucleotides, the CDR3 is TGTGCCAGCAGTGAAGAGAGTATGAACACTGAAGCTTTCTTT. Translation gives CASSEESMNTEAFF.

This chain uses TRBV4-2 with TRBJ2-3; D is perhaps TRBD2 (5 bases). This CDR3 comprises 17 residues. Germline V gene data show CDR1 as LGHNA and CDR2 as YNFKEQ. With 0 bases removed from V and 9 bases from J, the gap between germline ends came to 22 bases. CDR3 sequence (DNA): TGTGCCAGCAGCCAAGAGTCACGGGGAGTGGGGAGTAAGACGCAGTATTTT. It is translated as CASSQESRGVGSKTQYF.

The V gene is TRBV11-2, the J gene TRBJ2-1; D might be TRBD1 (6 bases). V was shortened by 11 bases and J by 4 bases, with 15 bases between the two germline ends. The CDR3 is made up of 13 amino acids. From germline, CDR1 is SGHAT and CDR2 FQNNGV. Written as DNA, the CDR3 is TGTGCCTCCGCAGGGGCGAGGTACAATGAGCAGTTCTTC. This sequence encodes CASAGARYNEQFF.

This clonotype has a handful of counts. V is TRBV6-2 or TRBV6-3 and J is TRBJ2-1, with TRBD2 matching 9 bases. This CDR3 contains 14 residues. Germline CDR1 reads MNHEY; CDR2 reads SVGEGT. Losses at the gene ends were 2 bases for V and 5 bases for J; bases not matched to a gene: 1. CDR3 DNA sequence: TGTGCCAGCAGTTACGGCGGGGGGGACAATGAGCAGTTCTTC. Its protein product is CASSYGGGDNEQFF.

This clonotype has a single count. The chain combines TRBV7-6 with TRBJ2-7; D not resolved. Trimming shortened V by 0 bases and J by 0 bases, and 6 bases separated the two germline ends. This CDR3 has 14 residues. Per the germline V gene, CDR1 is SGHVS and CDR2 is FNYEAQ. The CDR3 DNA is TGTGCCAGCAGCTTAGCGCCGAGCTCCTACGAGCAGTACTTC. Amino acids: CASSLAPSSYEQYF.

The J gene is TRBJ1-5, the V gene TRBV27; no reliable D call. The CDR3 is made up of 16 amino acids. Per germline, CDR1 MNHEY and CDR2 SMNVEV (reference sequence). The V and J ends lost 2 bases and 0 bases respectively, with 11 bases between them. CDR3 loop: CASSLRWANSNQPQHF. The CDR3, as DNA: TGTGCCAGCAGTTTAAGATGGGCAAATAGCAATCAGCCCCAGCATTTT.

A single count supports this clonotype. The chain is built from TRBV20-1 and TRBJ2-1; TRBD2 matches 12 bases. The CDR3 runs to 14 residues. CDR1 is DFQATT, CDR2 SNEGSKA, per germline (reference sequence). V was clipped by 3 bases and J by 10 bases; unmatched bases: 7. CDR3 sequence (DNA): TGCAGTGCTAGCTCGACTAGCGGGAGATGGGAGCAGTTCTTC. Translation gives CSASSTSGRWEQFF.

The chain has TRBV19 and TRBJ1-5; TRBD1 agrees at 8 bases. Trimming took 5 bases from V and 0 from J; bases not matched to a gene: 6. Germline assignment: CDR1 LNHDA and CDR2 SQIVND (reference sequence). The CDR3 runs to 16 residues. In DNA, the CDR3 is TGTGCCAGTAGTGCTGGGACAGGAGTTAGCAATCAGCCCCAGCATTTT. Protein: CASSAGTGVSNQPQHF.

The chain has TRBV7-2 and TRBJ2-7; TRBD2 might be the D (6 bases). Germline V gene data show CDR1 as SGHTA and CDR2 as FQGNSA. The CDR3 is 14 residues long. V was shortened by 2 bases and J by 7 bases, with 15 bases between the two germline ends. The CDR3 sequence: CASSLMWGTGEQYF. The CDR3 DNA reads as TGTGCCAGCAGCTTAATGTGGGGGACTGGGGAGCAGTACTTC.

The V call is TRBV5-4, the J call TRBJ2-7, with 12 bases that match TRBD1. The CDR3 loop spans 15 amino acids. CDR1 and CDR2 from the germline V gene are SGHNT and YYREEE (reference sequence). V was clipped by 4 bases and J by 7 bases; unmatched bases: 9. The CDR3 loop reads CASSAPGQGADEQYF. Here the CDR3 DNA reads TGTGCCAGCAGCGCACCGGGACAGGGGGCGGATGAGCAGTACTTC.

The J gene is TRBJ2-6, the V gene TRBV10-3; 11 bases match TRBD1. Looked up from germline, CDR1 is ENHRY and CDR2 is SYGVKD. The CDR3 loop spans 19 amino acids. With 3 bases clipped from V and 2 bases from J, the junction kept 9 bases outside the gene matches. CDR3 bases: TGTGCCATCAGTGACCCATTAGGACAGGGGGCGGCTGGGGCCAACGTCCTGACTTTC. Amino acids: CAISDPLGQGAAGANVLTF.

The chain recombines TRBV27 with TRBJ1-3; D unclear. Looked up from germline, CDR1 is MNHEY and CDR2 is SMNVEV (reference sequence). CDR3 length: 13 amino acids. Deletions cut 7 bases from V and 0 bases from J, with 7 bases between. Here the CDR3 reads CASKQSSGNTIYF. In nucleotides, the CDR3 is TGTGCCAGCAAACAGAGCTCTGGAAACACCATATATTTT.

To note about this clonotype: The junction departs from germline at one end; a sequencing error may be responsible. The V call is TRBV12-3 or TRBV12-4, the J call TRBJ2-1, with 11 bases lining up with TRBD2. The CDR3 consists of 12 residues. CDR3 DNA: TGTGCCAGCAGTTCCAGGACTAGCGGGCCACTCTTC. It translates to CASSSRTSGPLF.